The 18 T cell receptor beta chains listed next were all sequenced from one sample in a study of early T cells in non-severe SARS-CoV-2 infection. Using its own MiXCR run on the 5' RACE reads, TCRdb lists one record per CDR3 protein. The data show more than 50,000 distinct CDR3 sequences, around 9.1% seen once. Material for sequencing was whole blood. The receptors were gathered from an adult who was a healthcare worker with PCR-confirmed SARS-CoV-2 infection or an uninfected control (not recorded which).

This clonotype was seen ten or more times. The rearrangement links TRBV5-1 to TRBJ2-2, with 8 nucleotides matching TRBD1. J lost 5 bases, V lost 4 bases, and 10 bases had no gene match. This CDR3 has 16 residues. From germline, CDR1 is SGHRS and CDR2 YFSETQ. CDR3 sequence reads: CASSEPGQGLTGELFF. In nucleotides, the CDR3 is TGCGCCAGCAGCGAGCCCGGACAGGGATTGACCGGGGAGCTGTTTTTT.

This clonotype was seen many times. This sequence joins TRBV5-1 and TRBJ2-5; 8 nucleotides align to TRBD1. The junction had 3 bases not matched to a gene; V was cut back by 4 bases and J by 4 bases. The CDR3 contains 13 residues. Looked up from germline, CDR1 is SGHRS and CDR2 is YFSETQ. The CDR3: CASSDGQGETQYF. In DNA form, the CDR3 reads TGCGCCAGCAGCGACGGACAGGGAGAGACCCAGTACTTC.

This clonotype showed up many times. The J gene is TRBJ2-5, the V gene TRBV10-2; TRBD2 matches at 9 bases. The CDR3 has 16 amino acids. V shed 9 bases and J 3 bases; nucleotides not matched to a gene: 14. CDR1 WSHSY and CDR2 SAAADI come from the germline V gene. Here the CDR3 DNA reads TGCGCCAGTCGGACTAGCGTATATACCCCGGAAGAGACCCAGTACTTC. Translation gives CASRTSVYTPEETQYF.

In this sample, this clonotype turned up a few times. The J gene is TRBJ2-7, the V gene TRBV28, with 9 bases aligning to TRBD1. The germline V gene has CDR1 MDHEN and CDR2 SYDVKM. Trimming at V came to 5 bases and at J to 3 bases, leaving 5 bases not matched to a gene. The CDR3 is 14 residues long. The DNA for the CDR3 is TGTGCCAGCAGTCCCGGGACAGGGCTCTACGAGCAGTACTTC. This codes for CASSPGTGLYEQYF.

This clonotype has ten or more counts. This rearrangement joins TRBV7-2 to TRBJ2-7; D gene unclear. Germline V lookup: CDR1 SGHTA, CDR2 FQGNSA. The CDR3 has 16 residues. Deletions cut 1 base from V and 6 bases from J, with 19 bases between. The CDR3 region has the DNA TGTGCCAGCAGCTTAGAAATTAGAGGCTCCCTCGCCGAGCAGTACTTC. It is translated as CASSLEIRGSLAEQYF.

This clonotype showed up just a few times. The J gene is TRBJ1-1, the V gene TRBV20-1; weak D call: TRBD1 (5 bases). The CDR3 is made up of 14 amino acids. Germline V gene sequence: CDR1 DFQATT, CDR2 SNEGSKA (reference sequence). The V end lost 3 bases, the J end lost 0 bases, and 11 bases lay between the germline ends. The CDR3 nucleotides read TGCAGTGCTAGTTACGGACACATGAACACTGAAGCTTTCTTT. Translated: CSASYGHMNTEAFF.

This clonotype has a handful of counts. The chain employs TRBV7-2 and TRBJ1-6; tentatively, D is TRBD1 (5 bases). The CDR3 sequence is 17 residues long. Trimming took 2 bases from V and 9 from J, leaving 20 bases between them. Germline CDR1 reads SGHTA; CDR2 reads FQGNSA. The CDR3 bases are TGTGCCAGCAGCTTAAATTTAGCGCAGGGATTTTTTTCACCCCTCCACTTT. Its protein product is CASSLNLAQGFFSPLHF.

Remarks on this clonotype: Being one base from a much bigger clone, this may be a read error. V is TRBV29-1 and J is TRBJ2-1; a possible D gene is TRBD2 (5 bases). Per the germline V gene, CDR1 is SQVTM and CDR2 is ANQGSEA. The CDR3 length is 14 residues. CDR3 bases: TGCAGCGTCAACAGAACAGAGGCGGGCAATGACCAGTTCTTC. Translated, it gives CSVNRTEAGNDQFF.

There are many counts of this clonotype. This sequence joins TRBV10-3 and TRBJ2-1; D is ambiguous. Germline V gives CDR1 ENHRY, CDR2 SYGVKD. The CDR3 totals 14 residues. Trimming cost V 0 bases and J 8 bases, with 11 bases left between them. CDR3 amino acids: CAISESSWRDEQFF. CDR3 sequence (DNA): TGTGCCATCAGTGAGTCGAGTTGGCGCGATGAGCAGTTCTTC.

There are many counts of this clonotype. The rearrangement uses TRBV3-1 and TRBJ2-5; D might be TRBD2 (5 bases). Germline V gene data show CDR1 as LGHDT and CDR2 as YNNKEL (reference sequence). The CDR3 sequence is 15 residues long. Between the trimmed V and J ends, which lost 6 bases and 2 bases, there was a span of 16 bases. The CDR3 spells CASSETRTRQETQYF. CDR3 DNA sequence: TGTGCCAGCAGTGAAACTAGGACGAGACAAGAGACCCAGTACTTC.

In its sample, this clonotype was seen many times. The rearrangement links TRBV20-1 to TRBJ1-1; 9 positions agree with TRBD1. The CDR3 has 11 residues. Germline lookup yields CDR1 DFQATT and CDR2 SNEGSKA (reference sequence). The V and J ends lost 5 bases and 6 bases, in that order; junction bases with no gene match: 1. The CDR3 DNA is TGCAGTGCTGGACAGGGGCCTGAAGCTTTCTTT. It translates to CSAGQGPEAFF.

This clonotype was recorded at least ten times. This chain joins TRBV6-2 or TRBV6-3 and TRBJ1-1; D remains unclear. Germline V gene lookup returns CDR1 MNHEY and CDR2 SVGEGT. This CDR3 is built from 16 residues. V gave up 5 bases and J gave up 5 bases, with 21 bases separating them. CDR3 residues: CASSPRGRQTGTEAFF. In nucleotides, the CDR3 is TGTGCCAGCAGTCCCCGAGGCAGACAAACTGGGACTGAAGCTTTCTTT.

V gene TRBV3-1 combines with J gene TRBJ2-1, with D possibly matching TRBD1 (5 bases). The V gene lost 3 bases and the J gene lost 16 bases, with 13 bases spanning the gap. The CDR3 runs 11 residues. The germline gives CDR1 LGHDT, CDR2 YNNKEL (reference sequence). CDR3 nucleotides: TGTGCCAGCAGCCAGGACACATCGCGTTTCTTC. Encoded protein: CASSQDTSRFF.

This clonotype has a handful of counts. The junction differs from germline at one of its ends, possibly a read error. The V and J genes are TRBV13 and TRBJ1-3; D not certain. Germline-derived CDR1 and CDR2 are PRHDT and FYEKMQ (reference sequence). The CDR3 sequence is 15 residues long. The CDR3: CASSVLDGSENTIYF. The DNA of the CDR3 is TGTGCCAGCAGCGTCTTGGACGGCTCTGAAAACACCATATATTTT.

This clonotype has more than one count but fewer than ten. The chain couples TRBV6-1 to TRBJ2-2; D is possibly TRBD2 (5 bases). Trimming removed 10 bases from V and 3 bases from J, with 21 bases in between. Looked up from germline, CDR1 is MNHNS and CDR2 is SASEGT. CDR3 length: 16 residues. In DNA form, the CDR3 reads TGTGCCATCGAAGGGAGCCGAGGGTGGGACACCGGGGAGCTGTTTTTT. Encoded protein: CAIEGSRGWDTGELFF.

The table lists this clonotype with many counts. The CDR3 protein is CASRFRHEQYF. The CDR3 DNA reads as TGTGCCAGCAGGTTTCGGCACGAGCAGTACTTC. The chain employs TRBV12-3 or TRBV12-4 and TRBJ2-7; D remains unclear. V lost 6 bases and J 5 bases, leaving 8 bases between the germline ends. This CDR3 is built from 11 residues.

This clonotype was detected once. A much more abundant neighbour one base away suggests this may be a read error. The genes are TRBV5-1 and TRBJ2-7, with 8 nucleotides matching TRBD1. Germline V gene lookup returns CDR1 SGHRS and CDR2 YFSETQ. V gave up 7 bases and J gave up 5 bases; unmatched junction bases: 11. The CDR3 totals 14 residues. The CDR3 spells CASCPTGVIHEQYF. CDR3 sequence (DNA): TGCGCCAGCTGCCCGACAGGGGTGATCCACGAGCAGTACTTC.

This clonotype came up a few times. This chain links TRBV19 with TRBJ2-1; possible D gene TRBD2, 6 bases. CDR1 and CDR2 from the germline V gene are LNHDA and SQIVND (reference sequence). CDR3 size: 13 residues. Trimming pared 5 bases from V and 9 bases from J, leaving 14 bases between. The CDR3 nucleotides read TGTGCCAGTAGTCCCGGGGGTATCGGTGAGCAGTTCTTC. Its protein is CASSPGGIGEQFF.